This T cell receptor (beta chain) came from a study of graft-versus-host responses after intestinal transplantation. The CDR3 extends over 13 amino acids. Assay used: immunoSEQ multiplex PCR; TCRdb lists only in-frame clones, some missing. Of about 120,000 clones listed, approximately 95% were seen once; the top ten hold 0.095% to 0.15%. This clone showed up just once. Its antigen remains unidentified. This sample comprised unstimulated CD4+ T cells sorted from spleen or lymph node cells, obtained before intestinal transplant. The chain recombines TRBV21-1 with TRBJ2-7; the table's D call of TRBD2 was not tested on the DNA. TRBV21-1 is recorded as a pseudogene. The clonotype was recovered from a human donor who received an intestinal transplant. This CDR3 reads CASSLGGSYEQYF. In nucleotides, the CDR3 is TGTGCCAGCAGCTTGGGGGGGTCCTACGAGCAGTACTTC.